This T cell receptor (beta chain) was sequenced during a study of blood T cell repertoires in COVID-19. Study-wide context: PBMCs, B-cell-depleted T cells, or T cells provided the cDNA or gDNA that made up the material.

Per the authors' pipeline: Reference gene primer amplification gave estimated nucleated cell counts. Sequencing was performed with immunoSEQ multiplex PCR; in TCRdb, only in-frame clones are kept and a portion is missing. V and J calls and clone size are given by that table; D and trimming were obtained from the DNA. The sample lists about 230,000 clones; 81% were seen once. The trim removed 2 bases at V and 0 bases at J, leaving 12 bases unmatched. This CDR3 is built from 19 residues. Sequenced: peripheral blood. The clonotype originates from an elderly woman with acute or convalescent COVID-19. This chain uses TRBV6-7 with TRBJ2-1; 8 bases map to TRBD2. TRBV6-7 is designated an ORF whose function remains uncertain. The CDR3 reads CASSYISGDEVSSYNEQFF. The DNA for the CDR3 is TGTGCCAGCAGTTACATTAGCGGGGATGAGGTTTCCTCCTACAATGAGCAGTTCTTC.